The 14 T cell receptor beta chains reported below all come from one sample, sequenced in a study of TIL therapy for anti-PD-1-resistant metastatic lung cancer. Time point given: pre-treatment sample, taken before nivolumab and TIL therapy. Sequencing used immunoSEQ v3. TCRdb's table, derived via immunoSEQ multiplex PCR, lists solely in-frame clones and lacks some. The sample comprises some 46,000 clones, 79% of which are singletons, and roughly 16% rests with the top ten. Sample: blood, taken at baseline. Source of these receptors: a man in his 70s with non-small cell lung cancer.

This chain links TRBV30 with TRBJ2-2; no definite D call. V was shortened by 3 bases and J by 4 bases, with 3 bases between the two germline ends. The germline gives CDR1 GTSNPN, CDR2 SVGIG (reference sequence). The length of the CDR3 is 11 residues. CDR3 amino acids: CAWSGTGELFF. CDR3 bases: TGTGCCTGGAGCGGCACCGGGGAGCTGTTTTTT.

The V call is TRBV5-1, the J call TRBJ2-3; D is unclear. V was pared by 0 bases and J by 1 base, with 3 bases between. Germline V CDR1 and CDR2: SGHRS, YFSETQ. CDR3 size: 13 residues. Here the CDR3 reads CASSLDGTDTQYF. The CDR3 nucleotides read TGCGCCAGCAGCTTGGACGGCACAGATACGCAGTATTTT.

This sequence joins TRBV15 and TRBJ2-3; 12 bases are a match to TRBD2. Trimming cost V 1 base and J 2 bases; bases outside gene matches: 4. Looked up from germline, CDR1 is LNHNV and CDR2 is YYDKDF (reference sequence). The CDR3 runs 17 residues. CDR3 in DNA: TGTGCCACCAGCAGAGCCGGACTAGCGGGGATCACAGATACGCAGTATTTT. The encoded protein is CATSRAGLAGITDTQYF.

The chain is built from TRBV7-9 and TRBJ1-1, with D hard to call. V was cut by 3 bases and J by 3 bases, with 5 bases left in between. Per germline, CDR1 SEHNR and CDR2 FQNEAQ (reference sequence). CDR3 size: 12 residues. The CDR3 DNA follows: TGTGCCAGCAGCTTTGGGGACACTGAAGCTTTCTTT. It is translated as CASSFGDTEAFF.

The rearrangement joins TRBV2 to TRBJ1-4; D gene uncertain. This CDR3 contains 15 residues. CDR1 and CDR2 (germline): SNHLY, FYNNEI. Trimming shortened V by 1 base and J by 4 bases, and 10 bases separated the two germline ends. CDR3 protein: CASSEGTPVNEKLFF. The CDR3 region has the DNA TGTGCCAGCAGTGAAGGCACCCCCGTTAATGAAAAACTGTTTTTT.

The genes are TRBV28 and TRBJ2-1; TRBD2 aligns across 8 bases. This CDR3 spans 18 amino acids. CDR1 is MDHEN and CDR2 is SYDVKM in the germline V gene. The ends lost 4 bases at V and 0 bases at J; junction bases unmatched: 11. The CDR3 loop reads CASSSLFSGVSSYNEQFF. In nucleotides, the CDR3 is TGTGCCAGCAGTTCGCTTTTTAGCGGGGTGAGCTCCTACAATGAGCAGTTCTTC.

The rearrangement links TRBV19 to TRBJ2-7; D not resolved. V was cut by 9 bases and J by 4 bases, with 10 bases left in between. The CDR3 is made up of 11 amino acids. Germline assignment: CDR1 LNHDA and CDR2 SQIVND (reference sequence). The CDR3 DNA sequence: TGTGCCAGGGGGTTTTGGTACGAGCAGTACTTC. Encoded protein: CARGFWYEQYF.

This chain uses TRBV27 with TRBJ2-1; TRBD1 is a possible D gene (6 bases). Per germline, CDR1 MNHEY and CDR2 SMNVEV (reference sequence). The V end was cut by 3 bases, the J end by 10 bases, with 19 bases between. The CDR3 extends over 15 amino acids. The CDR3 loop is CASSLQLGPTGEQFF. CDR3 nucleotide sequence: TGTGCCAGCAGTTTGCAGTTAGGCCCGACAGGAGAGCAGTTCTTC.

J is TRBJ1-4 and V is TRBV18, with 9 bases that match TRBD1. The germline gives CDR1 KGHSH, CDR2 LQKENI. The J segment lost 8 bases and the V segment lost 3 bases, leaving 7 bases of the junction unmatched. The CDR3 spans 15 residues. This CDR3 reads CASSPSEGQGEKLFF. CDR3 bases: TGTGCCAGCTCACCGTCCGAGGGACAGGGAGAAAAACTGTTTTTT. The entire variable domain, with the rest obtained from reference TRBV18 and TRBJ1-4, is as follows: NAGVMQNPRHLVRRRGQEARLRCSPMKGHSHVYWYRQLPEEGLKFMVYLQKENIIDESGMPKERFSAEFPKEGPSILRIQQVVRGDSAAYFCASSPSEGQGEKLFFGSGTQLSVL.

This chain uses TRBV5-1 with TRBJ2-3; D gene uncertain. The CDR3 loop spans 16 amino acids. Germline CDR1 reads SGHRS; CDR2 reads YFSETQ. V lost 4 bases, J lost 1 base, and 16 bases lay in between. CDR3 in amino acids: CASSPRARRGTDTQYF. The CDR3 bases are TGCGCCAGCAGCCCAAGGGCGCGGCGAGGCACAGATACGCAGTATTTT.

The chain has TRBV7-3 and TRBJ2-7; TRBD2 matches 8 bases. V trimming: 2 bases; J trimming: 4 bases; junction bases outside the gene matches: 10. CDR3 length equals 16 residues. Germline V gene sequence: CDR1 SGHTA, CDR2 FQGTGA. CDR3 DNA: TGTGCCAGCAGCTTAGAGGGCAGCGGGAGTTTTTACGAGCAGTACTTC. Protein: CASSLEGSGSFYEQYF.

This chain joins TRBV11-2 and TRBJ2-7; tentative D call: TRBD1 (6 bases). Germline V gene lookup returns CDR1 SGHAT and CDR2 FQNNGV. The CDR3 is 16 amino acids. V was pared by 7 bases and J by 3 bases, with 22 bases between. DNA for the CDR3: TGTGCCAGCACCCCTATTTGGACAGCAAAGAACTACGAGCAGTACTTC. As protein: CASTPIWTAKNYEQYF.

This chain links TRBV9 with TRBJ2-2; 10 nucleotides line up with TRBD1. Germline V CDR1 and CDR2: SGDLS, YYNGEE. With V trimmed by 4 bases and J by 6 bases, 6 bases remained unmatched. CDR3 length equals 15 residues. The CDR3 loop reads CASSLRTGGSGELFF. The CDR3 DNA reads as TGTGCCAGCAGCCTCCGGACAGGGGGGTCCGGGGAGCTGTTTTTT.

This CDR3 is CASSQPGQGALEQYF. The CDR3 DNA is TGCGCCAGCAGCCAGCCGGGACAGGGGGCTCTCGAGCAGTACTTC. V and J are TRBV4-1 and TRBJ2-7; TRBD1 matches 12 bases. Germline-derived CDR1 and CDR2 are MGHRA and YSYEKL. This CDR3 region has 15 residues. V lost 3 bases and J lost 6; bases outside the gene matches: 6.